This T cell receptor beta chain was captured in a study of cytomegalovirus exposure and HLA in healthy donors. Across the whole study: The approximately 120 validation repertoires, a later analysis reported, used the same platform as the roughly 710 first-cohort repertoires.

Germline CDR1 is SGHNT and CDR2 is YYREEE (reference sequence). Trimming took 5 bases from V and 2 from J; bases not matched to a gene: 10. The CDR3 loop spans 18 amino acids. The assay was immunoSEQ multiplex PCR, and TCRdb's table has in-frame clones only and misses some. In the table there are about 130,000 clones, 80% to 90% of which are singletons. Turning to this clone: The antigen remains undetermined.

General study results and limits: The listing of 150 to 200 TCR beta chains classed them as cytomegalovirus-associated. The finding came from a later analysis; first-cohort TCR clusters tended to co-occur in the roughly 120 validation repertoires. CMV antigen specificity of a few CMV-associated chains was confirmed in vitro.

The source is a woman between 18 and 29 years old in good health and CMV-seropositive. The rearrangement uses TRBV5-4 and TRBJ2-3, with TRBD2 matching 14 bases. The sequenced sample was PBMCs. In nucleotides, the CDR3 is TGTGCCAGCAGTCATGAAGGGACTAGCGGGGGTAACACAGATACGCAGTATTTT. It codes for CASSHEGTSGGNTDTQYF. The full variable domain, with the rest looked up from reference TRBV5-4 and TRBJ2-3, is ETGVTQSPTHLIKTRGQQVTLRCSSQSGHNTVSWYQQALGQGPQFIFQYYREEENGRGNFPPRFSGLQFPNYSSELNVNALELDDSALYLCASSHEGTSGGNTDTQYFGPGTRLTVL.